The rows below give T cell receptor beta chains drawn from one sample of a study of regulatory T cells in long-lasting Graves disease. TCRdb recomputed calls from the multiplex PCR reads with MiXCR, one row per CDR3 protein. Altogether about 540,000 distinct CDR3 sequences are present, roughly 14% being singletons, with the ten largest covering roughly a tenth. The same sample was also studied in work on T cells in Graves' hyperthyroidism and ophthalmopathy.

Here the sequenced sample was peripheral blood mononuclear cells (PBMCs), taken at new diagnosis, from a patient treated with antithyroid drugs. Every receptor here comes from a man aged 25-45 years with Graves disease. Both conserved end residues are part of each CDR3. The order of the fields is D gene, clone size, J gene, V gene, CDR3 DNA, CDR3 protein. D genes are given only for firm matches. Clone size is not always given. Where it is, it says once, few, many or a class for expanded clones.

- few TRBJ2-7 TRBV5-1 TGCGCCAGCGCCCCCAAGACTGCCGGAGCAGTTGAAGAGCAGTACTTC CASAPKTAGAVEEQYF
TRBD2 many TRBJ2-5 TRBV12-3/TRBV12-4 TGTGCCAGCAGTTTAGTCCAGGGAATAGGTAGGGCGGGAGTGTCCGCTGAGACCCAGTACTTC CASSLVQGIGRAGVSAETQYF
TRBD2 few TRBJ2-7 TRBV6-5 TGTGCCAGCAGTTACTCGATTTTTGAGAGCGGGGGGTTCTACGAGCAGTACTTC CASSYSIFESGGFYEQYF
- few TRBJ2-3 TRBV29-1 - CSVGVGTPDTQCF
- many TRBJ2-7 TRBV12-3/TRBV12-4 TGTGCCAGCAGCGCAGCTCCCCTTTCTCGGACCTACCCCTACGAGCAGTACTTC CASSAAPLSRTYPYEQYF
- many TRBJ2-5 TRBV19 TGTGCCAGTAGTATAGAGGACTCAAAAACGGAGACCCAGTACTTC CASSIEDSKTETQYF
TRBD1 many TRBJ1-6 TRBV28 TGTGCCAGCTCAGACAGGGGGCGGTCACCCCTCCACTTT CASSDRGRSPLHF
TRBD1 few TRBJ2-2 TRBV6-1 TGTGCCACTCGGGACAGGGGGTTCACCGGGGAGCTGTTTTTT CATRDRGFTGELFF
- few TRBJ2-7 TRBV29-1 TGCAGCGCAAGGGGCGCCCCAACCTACGAGCAGTACTTC CSARGAPTYEQYF
- many TRBJ2-1 TRBV7-3 TGTGCCAGCAGCCTGTTAGGTCCCTCCGAAAGGTCCCTCCTCGATGAGCAGTTCTTC CASSLLGPSERSLLDEQFF
- many TRBJ2-3 TRBV5-1 TGCGCCAGCAGCTTGGGGTCCTCCTCCACAATAGATACGCAGTATTTT CASSLGSSSTIDTQYF
- medium-sized TRBJ2-5 TRBV28 TGTGCCAGCAGTACAGTGATCGCGCGGAAAGAGACCCAGTACTTC CASSTVIARKETQYF
- many TRBJ1-1 TRBV7-9 TGTGCCAGCAGCTTAGTGGGCAGCTACACTGAAGCTTTCTTT CASSLVGSYTEAFF
- many TRBJ2-7 TRBV7-2 TGTGCCAGCAGCTTAGGTGTCCCCGAAGACGAGCAGTACTTC CASSLGVPEDEQYF
- - TRBJ1-3 TRBV29-1 TGCAGCGTTGAATTGGAGGGTGGGGACTCTGGAAACACCATATATTTT CSVELEGGDSGNTIYF
- - TRBJ1-5 TRBV19 TGTGCCAGTAGTATAGAGAGGCCAGGGGCACAGCCCCAGCATTTT CASSIERPGAQPQHF
- many TRBJ2-2 TRBV7-9 TGTGCCAGCAGCGGGGGACCGTATGGCGGGGAGCTGTTTTTT CASSGGPYGGELFF
TRBD2 many TRBJ2-1 TRBV24-1 TGTGCCACCAGTGATCCGGACCTCGGGAGGACGACCTACAATGAGCAGTTCTTC CATSDPDLGRTTYNEQFF
TRBD2 many TRBJ2-1 TRBV15 TGTGCCACCAGCAGCTCCGGGACTAGCAGCTACAATGAGCAGTTCTTC CATSSSGTSSYNEQFF
TRBD2 many TRBJ2-1 TRBV6-2/TRBV6-3 TGTGCCAGCAGTTACTCCGGCGGGAGGGATGACAATGAGCAGTTCTTC CASSYSGGRDDNEQFF
TRBD2 many TRBJ2-7 TRBV29-1 TGCAGCGTTGGGGGGACTAGCGGGAGACACGAGCAGTACTTC CSVGGTSGRHEQYF
- many TRBJ1-2 TRBV20-1 TGCAGTGCTAGAGTTGGACAGCACTATGGCTACACCTTC CSARVGQHYGYTF
- many TRBJ2-5 TRBV28 TGTGCCACCAAAAGACGGGTACAAGAGACCCAGTACTTC CATKRRVQETQYF
- many TRBJ1-1 TRBV18 TGTGCCAGCTCACCACGGGAAAGGGACACTGAAGCTTTCTTT CASSPRERDTEAFF
TRBD2 few TRBJ2-7 TRBV28 TGTGCCAGCACCACTAGCGGGAGGGCCTACAAGCAGTACTTC CASTTSGRAYKQYF
TRBD1 few TRBJ2-1 TRBV18 TGTGCCAGCTCGGACCGGGACAGGGGATATGAGCAGTTCTTC CASSDRDRGYEQFF
TRBD1 many TRBJ1-1 TRBV6-5 TGTGCCAGCAGTTACCTAGGGACAGGGTATAGGAACACTGAAGCTTTCTTT CASSYLGTGYRNTEAFF
TRBD2 many TRBJ2-3 TRBV7-6 TGTGCCAGCAGCCCCCCGGGACTAGAGGCAGATACGCAGTATTTT CASSPPGLEADTQYF